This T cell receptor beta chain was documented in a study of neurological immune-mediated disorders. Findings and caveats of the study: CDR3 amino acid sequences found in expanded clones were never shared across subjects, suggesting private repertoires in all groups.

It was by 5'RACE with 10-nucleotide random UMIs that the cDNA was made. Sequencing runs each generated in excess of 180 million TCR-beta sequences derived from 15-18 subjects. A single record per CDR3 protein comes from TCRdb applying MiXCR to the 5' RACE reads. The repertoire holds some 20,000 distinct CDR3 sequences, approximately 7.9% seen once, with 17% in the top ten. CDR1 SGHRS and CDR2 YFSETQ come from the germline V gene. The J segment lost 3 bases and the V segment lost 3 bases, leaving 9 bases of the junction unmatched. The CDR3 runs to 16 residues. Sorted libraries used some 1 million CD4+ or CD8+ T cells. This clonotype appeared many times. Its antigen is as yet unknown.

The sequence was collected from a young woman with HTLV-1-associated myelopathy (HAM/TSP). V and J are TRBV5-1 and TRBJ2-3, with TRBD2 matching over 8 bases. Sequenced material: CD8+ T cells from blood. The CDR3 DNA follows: TGCGCCAGCAGCTACGACACCGGGACTAGGACAGATACGCAGTATTTT. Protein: CASSYDTGTRTDTQYF.